Sequencing of this TCR beta chain was carried out in a study of blood T cell repertoires in COVID-19. CDR3 size: 16 residues. The germline CDR1 and CDR2 sequences are SGHTA and FQGNSA. Trimming took off 8 bases at V and 1 base at J, with 17 bases between the two ends. Clones were read by immunoSEQ multiplex PCR, and TCRdb kept only the in-frame ones, dropping some. The sample has fewer than 30,000 clones; roughly nine tenths are singletons. The sample consisted of peripheral blood. This sequence joins TRBV7-2 and TRBJ2-2; a possible D gene is TRBD2 (5 bases). The source of this sequence is a human donor with active COVID-19. The donor label of this sample is uncertain. CDR3 nucleotides: TGTGCCAGCCCTAAAACCCCGAGCGGGAACACCGGGGAGCTGTTTTTT. Amino acids: CASPKTPSGNTGELFF.